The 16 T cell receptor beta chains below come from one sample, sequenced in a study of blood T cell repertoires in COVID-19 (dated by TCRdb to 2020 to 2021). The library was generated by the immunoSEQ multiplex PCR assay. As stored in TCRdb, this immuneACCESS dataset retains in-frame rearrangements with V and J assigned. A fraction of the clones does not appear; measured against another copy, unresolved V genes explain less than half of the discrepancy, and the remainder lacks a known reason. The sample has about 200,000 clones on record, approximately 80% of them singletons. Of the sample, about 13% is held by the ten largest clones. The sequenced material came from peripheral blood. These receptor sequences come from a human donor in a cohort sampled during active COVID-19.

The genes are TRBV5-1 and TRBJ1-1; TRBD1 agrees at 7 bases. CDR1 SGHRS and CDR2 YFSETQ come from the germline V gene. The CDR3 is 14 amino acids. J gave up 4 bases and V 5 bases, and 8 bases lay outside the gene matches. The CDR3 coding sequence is TGCGCCAGCAGATCCACAGGGGAAGGCACTGAAGCTTTCTTT. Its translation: CASRSTGEGTEAFF.

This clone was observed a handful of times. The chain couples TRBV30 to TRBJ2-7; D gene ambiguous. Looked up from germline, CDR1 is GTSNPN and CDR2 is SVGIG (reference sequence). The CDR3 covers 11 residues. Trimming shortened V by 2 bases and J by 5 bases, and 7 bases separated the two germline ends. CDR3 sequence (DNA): TGTGCCTGGAGTAGAGAAAACGAGCAGTACTTC. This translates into CAWSRENEQYF.

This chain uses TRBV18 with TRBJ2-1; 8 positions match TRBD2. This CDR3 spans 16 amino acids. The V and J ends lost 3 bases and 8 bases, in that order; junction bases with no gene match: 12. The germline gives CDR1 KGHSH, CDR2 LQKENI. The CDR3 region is CASSPTLAGGKHEQFF. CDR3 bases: TGTGCCAGCTCACCGACTTTGGCGGGAGGTAAACATGAGCAGTTCTTC.

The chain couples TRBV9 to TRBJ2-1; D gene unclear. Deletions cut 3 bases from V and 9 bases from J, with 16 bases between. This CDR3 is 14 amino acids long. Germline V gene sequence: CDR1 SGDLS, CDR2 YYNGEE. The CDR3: CASSGPSPRSEQFF. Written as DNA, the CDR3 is TGTGCCAGCAGCGGCCCCAGCCCGCGGTCTGAGCAGTTCTTC.

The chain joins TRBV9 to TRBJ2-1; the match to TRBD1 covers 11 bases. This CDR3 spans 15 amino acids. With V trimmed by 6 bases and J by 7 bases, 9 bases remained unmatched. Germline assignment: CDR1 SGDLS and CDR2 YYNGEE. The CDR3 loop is CASTNGGDRGNEQFF. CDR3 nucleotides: TGTGCCAGCACCAATGGGGGGGACAGGGGGAATGAGCAGTTCTTC. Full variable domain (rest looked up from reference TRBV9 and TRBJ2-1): DSGVTQTPKHLITATGQRVTLRCSPRSGDLSVYWYQQSLDQGLQFLIQYYNGEERAKGNILERFSAQQFPDLHSELNLSSLELGDSALYFCASTNGGDRGNEQFFGPGTRLTVL.

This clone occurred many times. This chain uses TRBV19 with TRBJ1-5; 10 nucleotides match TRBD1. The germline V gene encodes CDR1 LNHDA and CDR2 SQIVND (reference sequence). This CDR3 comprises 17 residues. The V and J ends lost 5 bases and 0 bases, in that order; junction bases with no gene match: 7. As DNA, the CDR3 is TGTGCCAGTAGTCGGGGACAGGGGAGTTATAGCAATCAGCCCCAGCATTTT. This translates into CASSRGQGSYSNQPQHF.

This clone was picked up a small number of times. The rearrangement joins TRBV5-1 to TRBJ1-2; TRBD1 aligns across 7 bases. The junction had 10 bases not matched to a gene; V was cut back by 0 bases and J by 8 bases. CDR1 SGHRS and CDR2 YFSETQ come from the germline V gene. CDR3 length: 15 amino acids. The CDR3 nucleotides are TGCGCCAGCAGCTTGGGACCAGACAGGGTATGGGGCTACACCTTC. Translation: CASSLGPDRVWGYTF.

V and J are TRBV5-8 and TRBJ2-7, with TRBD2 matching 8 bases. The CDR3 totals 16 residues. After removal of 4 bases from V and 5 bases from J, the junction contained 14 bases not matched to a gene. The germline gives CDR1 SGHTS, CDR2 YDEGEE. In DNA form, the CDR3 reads TGTGCCAGCAGCCGGGGGGGCCTAGGTTTTAATAACGAGCAGTACTTC. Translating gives CASSRGGLGFNNEQYF.

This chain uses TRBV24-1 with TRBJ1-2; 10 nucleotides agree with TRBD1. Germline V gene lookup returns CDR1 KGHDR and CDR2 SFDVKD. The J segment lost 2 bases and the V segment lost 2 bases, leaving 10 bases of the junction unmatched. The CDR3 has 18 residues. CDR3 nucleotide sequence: TGTGCCACCAGTGATTCCCCGGGGGGACAGGGGCACAACTATGGCTACACCTTC. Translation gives CATSDSPGGQGHNYGYTF.

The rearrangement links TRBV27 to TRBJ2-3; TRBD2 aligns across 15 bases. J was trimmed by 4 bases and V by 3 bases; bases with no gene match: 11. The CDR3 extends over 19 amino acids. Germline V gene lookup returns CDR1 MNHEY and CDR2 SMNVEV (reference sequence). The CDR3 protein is CASSFLGLAGGPGADTQYF. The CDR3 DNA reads TGTGCCAGCAGTTTCCTCGGACTAGCGGGAGGGCCGGGGGCAGATACGCAGTATTTT.

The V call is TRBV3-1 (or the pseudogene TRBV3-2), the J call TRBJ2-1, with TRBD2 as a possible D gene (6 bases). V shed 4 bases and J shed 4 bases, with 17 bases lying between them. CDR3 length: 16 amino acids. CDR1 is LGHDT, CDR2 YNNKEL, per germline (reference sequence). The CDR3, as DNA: TGTGCCAGCAGCCCGACCCCTAGCGCCAATTACAATGAGCAGTTCTTC. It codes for CASSPTPSANYNEQFF.

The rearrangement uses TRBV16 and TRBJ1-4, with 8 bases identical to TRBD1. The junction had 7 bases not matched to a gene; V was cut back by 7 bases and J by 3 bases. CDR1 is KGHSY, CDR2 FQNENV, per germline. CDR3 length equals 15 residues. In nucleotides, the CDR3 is TGTGCCAGCACCTCAGGGGGCTCTGCTAATGAAAAACTGTTTTTT. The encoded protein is CASTSGGSANEKLFF.

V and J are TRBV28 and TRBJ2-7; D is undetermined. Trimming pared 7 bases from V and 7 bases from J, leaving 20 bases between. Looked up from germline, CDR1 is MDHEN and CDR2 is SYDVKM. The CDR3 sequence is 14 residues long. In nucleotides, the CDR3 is TGTGCCAGCACCTCCCGTCTGGGCGATATGGAGCAGTACTTC. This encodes CASTSRLGDMEQYF.

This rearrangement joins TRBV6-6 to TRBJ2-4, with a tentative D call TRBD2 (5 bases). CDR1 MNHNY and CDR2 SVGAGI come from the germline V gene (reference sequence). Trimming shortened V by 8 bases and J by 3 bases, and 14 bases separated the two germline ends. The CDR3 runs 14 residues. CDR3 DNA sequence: TGTGCCAGCCTTCCGGGGTGGGGCAAAAACATTCAGTACTTC. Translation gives CASLPGWGKNIQYF.

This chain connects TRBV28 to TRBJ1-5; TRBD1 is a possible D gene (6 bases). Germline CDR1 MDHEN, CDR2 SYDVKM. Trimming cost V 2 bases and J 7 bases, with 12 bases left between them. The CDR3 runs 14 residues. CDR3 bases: TGTGCCAGCAGTTTACCAGGGGCCCGCCAGCCCCAGCATTTT. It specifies CASSLPGARQPQHF.

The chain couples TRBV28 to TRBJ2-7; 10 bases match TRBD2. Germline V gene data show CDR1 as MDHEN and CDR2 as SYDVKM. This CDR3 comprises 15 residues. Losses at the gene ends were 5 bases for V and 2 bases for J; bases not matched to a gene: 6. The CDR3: CASSQIAGGTYEQYF. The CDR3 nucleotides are TGTGCCAGCAGTCAGATAGCGGGAGGAACCTACGAGCAGTACTTC.